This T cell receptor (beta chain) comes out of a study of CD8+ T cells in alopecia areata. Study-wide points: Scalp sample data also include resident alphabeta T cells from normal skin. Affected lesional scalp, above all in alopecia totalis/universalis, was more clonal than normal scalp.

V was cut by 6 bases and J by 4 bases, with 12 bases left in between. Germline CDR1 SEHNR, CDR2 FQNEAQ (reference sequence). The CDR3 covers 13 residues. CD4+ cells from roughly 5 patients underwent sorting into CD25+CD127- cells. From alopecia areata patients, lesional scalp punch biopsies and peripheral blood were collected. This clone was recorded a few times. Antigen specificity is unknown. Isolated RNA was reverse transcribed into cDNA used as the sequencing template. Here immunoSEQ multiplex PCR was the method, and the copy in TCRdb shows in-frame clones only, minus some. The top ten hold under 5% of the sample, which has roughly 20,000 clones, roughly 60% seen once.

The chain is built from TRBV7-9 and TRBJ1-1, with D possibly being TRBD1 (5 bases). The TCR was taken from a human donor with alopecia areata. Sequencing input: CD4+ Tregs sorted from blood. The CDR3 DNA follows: TGTGCCAGCAGGCAGGGCACGGGCACTGAAGCTTTCTTT. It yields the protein CASRQGTGTEAFF.